The 19 T cell receptor beta chains below were found in one sample sequenced in a study of OX40 agonist ivuxolimab in advanced cancers. Repertoires were generated with immunoSEQ multiplex PCR, while TCRdb's copy carries only in-frame clones and drops some. Of roughly 93,000 clones listed, about four fifths are singletons. This specimen consisted of CD4+ or CD8+ T cells sorted from blood, obtained in a trial of the OX40 agonist ivuxolimab. The source of these receptors is an adult with an advanced solid tumor such as melanoma, head and neck, liver or kidney cancer.

This clone was seen once. J is TRBJ2-7 and V is TRBV7-9; 8 bases are shared with TRBD2. V was clipped by 0 bases and J by 4 bases; unmatched bases: 5. From germline, CDR1 is SEHNR and CDR2 FQNEAQ (reference sequence). The CDR3 is 15 amino acids. CDR3 amino acids: CASSLAETSGYEQYF. The CDR3 DNA is TGTGCCAGCAGCTTAGCAGAAACTAGCGGTTACGAGCAGTACTTC. Drawing the rest from reference TRBV7-9 and TRBJ2-7, the complete variable domain is DTGVSQNPRHKITKRGQNVTFRCDPISEHNRLYWYRQTLGQGPEFLTYFQNEAQLEKSRLLSDRFSAERPKGSFSTLEIQRTEQGDSAMYLCASSLAETSGYEQYFGPGTRLTVT.

The CDR3 here is CASRNYSTDTQYF. CDR3 DNA sequence: TGTGCCAGCAGAAACTATAGCACAGATACGCAGTATTTT. The V gene is TRBV27, the J gene TRBJ2-3; D uncertain. From germline, CDR1 is MNHEY and CDR2 SMNVEV (reference sequence). V was pared by 6 bases and J by 0 bases, with 7 bases between. The CDR3 totals 13 residues.

J is TRBJ2-7 and V is TRBV19; unclear D gene. The CDR3 consists of 14 residues. Looked up from germline, CDR1 is LNHDA and CDR2 is SQIVND (reference sequence). The V gene lost 4 bases and the J gene lost 0 bases, with 10 bases spanning the gap. CDR3 DNA sequence: TGTGCCAGTAGTACAGGATTCGGCTCCTACGAGCAGTACTTC. It translates to CASSTGFGSYEQYF.

The chain combines TRBV2 with TRBJ2-6, with D perhaps matching TRBD1 (7 bases). This CDR3 has 16 amino acids. Germline V gene sequence: CDR1 SNHLY, CDR2 FYNNEI. V lost 6 bases and J lost 0, with 12 bases in between. The CDR3 nucleotides read TGTGCCAGCAGGCGGGACAGCTTCTCTGGGGCCAACGTCCTGACTTTC. This sequence encodes CASRRDSFSGANVLTF.

The chain links TRBV10-2 to TRBJ1-3, with TRBD1 matching over 8 bases. Germline CDR1 WSHSY, CDR2 SAAADI. Trimming removed 3 bases from V and 4 bases from J; junction bases left unmatched: 5. The CDR3 is 15 amino acids. Here the CDR3 DNA reads TGCGCCAGCAGTGATCCGACAGGGGCCGGAAACACCATATATTTT. Translating gives CASSDPTGAGNTIYF.

The chain is built from TRBV7-2 and TRBJ1-1; no definite D call. The germline gives CDR1 SGHTA, CDR2 FQGNSA. The V gene lost 0 bases and the J gene lost 8 bases, with 10 bases spanning the gap. CDR3 length: 13 amino acids. In nucleotides, the CDR3 is TGTGCCAGCAGCTTAGCGTCGGCAGGAGAAGCTTTCTTT. This translates into CASSLASAGEAFF. Looking up the rest from reference TRBV7-2 and TRBJ1-1 gives the full variable domain: GAGVSQSPSNKVTEKGKDVELRCDPISGHTALYWYRQSLGQGLEFLIYFQGNSAPDKSGLPSDRFSAERTGGSVSTLTIQRTQQEDSAVYLCASSLASAGEAFFGQGTRLTVV.

Of note for this clone: One end of the junction varies from germline; a read error may be responsible. DNA of the CDR3: TGTGCCAGCAGTCAAGCCACTAGCGGCTACAATGAGCAGTTCTTC. Protein product: CASSQATSGYNEQFF. V gene TRBV6-1 combines with J gene TRBJ2-1; 8 bases are shared with TRBD2. In germline, CDR1 is MNHNS, CDR2 SASEGT. The CDR3 is 15 amino acids.

The chain employs TRBV7-6 and TRBJ1-1; D is ambiguous. V was shortened by 1 base and J by 5 bases, with 8 bases between the two germline ends. The CDR3 covers 13 residues. Germline loops: CDR1 SGHVS, CDR2 FNYEAQ. CDR3 region: CASSLGVSTEAFF. CDR3 DNA: TGTGCCAGCAGCTTAGGGGTGTCAACTGAAGCTTTCTTT.

CDR3 residues: CASSLPGFFYEQYF. In nucleotides, the CDR3 is TGTGCCAGCAGCTTACCGGGGTTCTTCTACGAGCAGTACTTC. The V gene is TRBV7-2, the J gene TRBJ2-7; D is possibly TRBD2 (5 bases). This CDR3 region has 14 residues. Germline V gene data show CDR1 as SGHTA and CDR2 as FQGNSA. V lost 2 bases and J 3 bases, leaving 11 bases between the germline ends.

V gene TRBV2 combines with J gene TRBJ2-5, with 9 bases identical to TRBD2. This CDR3 has 15 amino acids. Germline trimming cut 4 bases from V and 5 bases from J; bases unmatched to any gene: 8. The germline CDR1 and CDR2 sequences are SNHLY and FYNNEI. The CDR3 DNA follows: TGTGCCAGCAGTGCCCCGGGACTAGCCACTGAGACCCAGTACTTC. Amino acids: CASSAPGLATETQYF.

This CDR3 is CASSLALGVSNQPQHF. DNA for the CDR3: TGTGCCAGCAGCTTGGCCCTTGGGGTTAGCAATCAGCCCCAGCATTTT. This sequence joins TRBV5-8 and TRBJ1-5, with D hard to call. From germline, CDR1 is SGHTS and CDR2 YDEGEE. This CDR3 is 16 amino acids long. Trimming pared 0 bases from V and 0 bases from J, leaving 10 bases between.

The chain has TRBV4-1 and TRBJ2-4; 7 bases are shared with TRBD1. There are 17 residues in the CDR3. The trim removed 3 bases at V and 15 bases at J, leaving 23 bases unmatched. Germline V gene lookup returns CDR1 MGHRA and CDR2 YSYEKL. DNA of the CDR3: TGCGCCAGCAGCCAGGCTCTCTACTCGGGACAGACTGGGGCTCGGTACTTC. Residues: CASSQALYSGQTGARYF.

This chain connects TRBV11-1 to TRBJ2-1; no firm D call. The germline gives CDR1 SGHAT, CDR2 FQDESV (reference sequence). Trimming left V 2 bases short and J 9 bases short, with 14 bases between. The CDR3 covers 14 residues. DNA of the CDR3: TGTGCCAGCAGCTTAACTCCCCGGCGCGGTGAGCAGTTCTTC. Amino acid sequence: CASSLTPRRGEQFF.

This clone appeared a few times. This chain uses TRBV18 with TRBJ1-2; TRBD1 is a possible D gene (6 bases). The ends were cut back, 3 bases at V and 7 bases at J, with 18 bases in the middle. The V gene's germline CDR1 is KGHSH and CDR2 LQKENI. The CDR3 contains 15 residues. CDR3 nucleotides: TGTGCCAGCTCACCCACTGAAGGGGGGACTTCTGGCTACACCTTC. Protein: CASSPTEGGTSGYTF. Complete variable domain (other parts from reference TRBV18 and TRBJ1-2): NAGVMQNPRHLVRRRGQEARLRCSPMKGHSHVYWYRQLPEEGLKFMVYLQKENIIDESGMPKERFSAEFPKEGPSILRIQQVVRGDSAAYFCASSPTEGGTSGYTFGSGTRLTVV.

The chain is built from TRBV2 and TRBJ2-7, with no clear D. The CDR3 has 13 residues. The V end was cut by 3 bases, the J end by 2 bases, with 8 bases between. Germline assignment: CDR1 SNHLY and CDR2 FYNNEI. The CDR3 region has the DNA TGTGCCAGCAGTGAGTCCGCGGCCTACGAGCAGTACTTC. The encoded protein is CASSESAAYEQYF.

The chain combines TRBV19 with TRBJ1-3; the D gene is possibly TRBD1 (5 bases). This CDR3 comprises 14 residues. V lost 4 bases and J lost 5, with 12 bases in between. From germline, CDR1 is LNHDA and CDR2 SQIVND (reference sequence). The CDR3 protein is CASSTREVRNTIYF. The DNA for the CDR3 is TGTGCCAGTAGTACCAGGGAGGTCAGAAACACCATATATTTT. The full variable domain, in which reference TRBV19 and TRBJ1-3 provide the parts outside the CDR3, is DGGITQSPKYLFRKEGQNVTLSCEQNLNHDAMYWYRQDPGQGLRLIYYSQIVNDFQKGDIAEGYSVSREKKESFPLTVTSAQKNPTAFYLCASSTREVRNTIYFGEGSWLTVV.

The chain employs TRBV2 and TRBJ2-3; D perhaps matches TRBD2 (5 bases). The CDR3 contains 17 residues. Germline V gene data show CDR1 as SNHLY and CDR2 as FYNNEI. With 3 bases removed from V and 0 bases from J, the gap between germline ends came to 16 bases. The CDR3 loop is CASSDIPADLSTDTQYF. DNA for the CDR3: TGTGCCAGCAGTGACATCCCAGCGGACCTTAGCACAGATACGCAGTATTTT.

This chain uses TRBV9 with TRBJ2-1; 12 nucleotides align to TRBD2. CDR3 size: 15 residues. J lost 5 bases, V lost 6 bases, and 6 bases had no gene match. CDR1 is SGDLS and CDR2 is YYNGEE in the germline V gene. The CDR3 sequence is CASNLAGGGHNEQFF. The CDR3 DNA follows: TGTGCCAGCAACCTAGCGGGAGGGGGTCACAATGAGCAGTTCTTC.

The chain has TRBV29-1 and TRBJ2-3; 7 bases map to TRBD1. Losses at the gene ends were 1 base for V and 11 bases for J; bases not matched to a gene: 12. CDR1 SQVTM and CDR2 ANQGSEA come from the germline V gene. This CDR3 contains 14 residues. The CDR3: CSVEVVGGAGGQYF. The CDR3 DNA reads as TGCAGCGTTGAAGTTGTAGGGGGCGCGGGTGGGCAGTATTTT.